The 32 T cell receptor beta chains listed next were all sequenced from one sample in a study of shared clonotypes between healthy human individuals. Some clones are missing from TCRdb's copy, which holds only in-frame ones; the method was immunoSEQ multiplex PCR. The table lists 550,000 to 850,000 clones, over 55% of them singletons. Sequencing was performed on memory CD4+ T cells sorted from blood. Stated subset: CD45RA-negative fraction. These TCRs come from a woman in her twenties or thirties in good health.

A remark on this clone: The identical CDR3 is also encoded by other nucleotide sequences in the sample. The gene calls are TRBV5-1 and TRBJ1-3; D remains unclear. This CDR3 region has 13 residues. The V gene's germline CDR1 is SGHRS and CDR2 YFSETQ. The germline V and J ends were trimmed by 2 bases and 1 base, with 4 bases remaining between them. CDR3 sequence reads: CASSLGSGNTIYF. The CDR3 nucleotides read TGCGCCAGCAGCTTAGGATCTGGAAACACCATATATTTT.

The rearrangement uses TRBV5-6 and TRBJ2-1; 12 bases align to TRBD2. The V segment lost 3 bases and the J segment 0 bases; nucleotides outside the gene matches: 4. CDR1 is SGHDT and CDR2 is YYEEEE in the germline V gene. The CDR3 has 17 residues. Here the CDR3 DNA reads TGTGCCAGCAGCTCCACTAGCGGGAGGCACTCCTACAATGAGCAGTTCTTC. It encodes CASSSTSGRHSYNEQFF.

The table lists this clone with many counts. CDR3 sequence reads: CASSQLAVNTEAFF. CDR3 sequence (DNA): TGTGCCAGCAGCCAGCTGGCAGTAAACACTGAAGCTTTCTTT. The genes are TRBV5-4 and TRBJ1-1; D remains ambiguous. Germline CDR1 reads SGHNT; CDR2 reads YYREEE (reference sequence). Trimming cost V 4 bases and J 2 bases, with 12 bases left between them. The CDR3 loop spans 14 amino acids.

The rearrangement joins TRBV2 to TRBJ2-3; D is unresolved. The CDR3 has 14 amino acids. Per germline, CDR1 SNHLY and CDR2 FYNNEI. V was trimmed by 4 bases and J by 4 bases, leaving 12 bases between them. The CDR3 DNA reads TGTGCCAGCAGTGTCCGCCTGGGTTCAGATACGCAGTATTTT. Its translation: CASSVRLGSDTQYF.

V usage is TRBV29-1 and J usage is TRBJ2-1, with 9 positions matching TRBD1. This CDR3 has 13 amino acids. With 3 bases clipped from V and 7 bases from J, the junction kept 4 bases outside the gene matches. Germline V gene lookup returns CDR1 SQVTM and CDR2 ANQGSEA. Written as DNA, the CDR3 is TGCAGCGTTGATGGGACAGGGATGAATGAGCAGTTCTTC. It is translated as CSVDGTGMNEQFF.

This clone came up a few times. The V call is TRBV11-3, the J call TRBJ2-7; 14 nucleotides align to TRBD2. Germline CDR1 reads SGHNT; CDR2 reads YENEEA. The CDR3 contains 17 residues. V shed 4 bases and J 0 bases; nucleotides not matched to a gene: 5. Here the CDR3 reads CASSWTSGRSSSYEQYF. DNA for the CDR3: TGTGCCAGCAGCTGGACTAGCGGGAGGTCGAGCTCCTACGAGCAGTACTTC.

This chain uses TRBV30 with TRBJ2-5; D is possibly TRBD2 (5 bases). Trimming took 4 bases from V and 3 from J, leaving 15 bases between them. The CDR3 has 14 residues. CDR1 is GTSNPN, CDR2 SVGIG, per germline (reference sequence). DNA of the CDR3: TGTGCCTGGAATATTGGTTCGAGGGAAGAGACCCAGTACTTC. This gives the protein CAWNIGSREETQYF.

The J gene is TRBJ1-4, the V gene TRBV7-9; weak D call: TRBD1 (5 bases). This CDR3 spans 16 amino acids. The germline CDR1 and CDR2 sequences are SEHNR and FQNEAQ (reference sequence). The V end lost 1 base, the J end lost 0 bases, and 9 bases lay between the germline ends. CDR3: CASSLVGTATNEKLFF. CDR3 nucleotide sequence: TGTGCCAGCAGCTTAGTCGGGACCGCAACTAATGAAAAACTGTTTTTT.

This clone was seen many times. This chain joins TRBV6-6 and TRBJ1-1, with D possibly TRBD1 on 6 matching bases. The germline V gene encodes CDR1 MNHNY and CDR2 SVGAGI (reference sequence). CDR3 length: 15 residues. V dropped 2 bases and J dropped 8 bases, with 18 bases sitting between them. CDR3 amino acids: CASSYPTGTGSEAFF. CDR3 nucleotide sequence: TGTGCCAGCAGTTACCCGACAGGAACTGGGTCCGAAGCTTTCTTT.

The rearrangement uses TRBV11-2 and TRBJ2-7; 7 bases fit TRBD2. The CDR3 consists of 14 residues. After removal of 5 bases from V and 3 bases from J, the junction contained 7 bases not matched to a gene. The V gene's germline CDR1 is SGHAT and CDR2 FQNNGV. CDR3: CASSGSGTNYEQYF. CDR3 nucleotides: TGTGCCAGCAGCGGGAGCGGGACTAACTACGAGCAGTACTTC.

This clone appeared once. The chain has TRBV2 and TRBJ2-2; D gene ambiguous. The germline gives CDR1 SNHLY, CDR2 FYNNEI. The CDR3 is 14 amino acids. The V end was cut by 2 bases, the J end by 6 bases, with 10 bases between. The CDR3 reads CASSERYRSGELFF. Written as DNA, the CDR3 is TGTGCCAGCAGTGAAAGGTATAGGTCCGGGGAGCTGTTTTTT.

The chain links TRBV27 to TRBJ1-5, with TRBD1 identical over 8 bases. V trimming: 4 bases; J trimming: 2 bases; junction bases outside the gene matches: 7. CDR1 is MNHEY and CDR2 is SMNVEV in the germline V gene (reference sequence). CDR3 length equals 16 residues. CDR3 amino acids: CASSSLPGQGNQPQHF. CDR3 DNA sequence: TGTGCCAGCAGTTCTCTTCCGGGACAGGGCAATCAGCCCCAGCATTTT.

The sample holds a few counts of this clone. The rearrangement links TRBV6-1 to TRBJ1-5; no definite D call. The CDR3 covers 15 residues. The V gene's germline CDR1 is MNHNS and CDR2 SASEGT. The V end lost 6 bases, the J end lost 0 bases, and 12 bases lay between the germline ends. The CDR3 bases are TGTGCCAGCAGGAAGGGATTGGGTAGCAATCAGCCCCAGCATTTT. Translated, it gives CASRKGLGSNQPQHF.

About this clone itself: A read error may explain this, as a much larger clone is one base away. The chain has TRBV5-8 and TRBJ2-1, with 12 bases aligning to TRBD2. Germline V CDR1 and CDR2: SGHTS, YDEGEE. V lost 4 bases, J lost 7 bases, and 3 bases stayed unmatched. The CDR3 consists of 14 residues. DNA for the CDR3: TGTGCCAGCAGCATAGGGACTAGCGGGAATGAGCAGTTCTTC. It yields the protein CASSIGTSGNEQFF.

V and J are TRBV5-1 and TRBJ2-3, with TRBD2 matching over 8 bases. This CDR3 region has 18 residues. CDR1 and CDR2 from the germline V gene are SGHRS and YFSETQ. The V and J ends lost 8 bases and 0 bases, in that order; junction bases with no gene match: 17. The chain's CDR3 is CARRGTWTSRPSTDTQYF. The CDR3 bases are TGCGCCAGGAGAGGGACCTGGACTAGCAGACCTAGCACAGATACGCAGTATTTT.

This clone turned up a few times. The V and J genes are TRBV5-1 and TRBJ2-1; TRBD2 agrees at 10 bases. Trimming took 2 bases from V and 2 from J; bases not matched to a gene: 10. This CDR3 contains 18 residues. The germline CDR1 and CDR2 sequences are SGHRS and YFSETQ. CDR3 nucleotides: TGCGCCAGCAGCTTTGCAGCGGGAGGGCCTGGGACCTACAATGAGCAGTTCTTC. Translation: CASSFAAGGPGTYNEQFF. The whole variable domain, remainder taken from reference TRBV5-1 and TRBJ2-1, is KAGVTQTPRYLIKTRGQQVTLSCSPISGHRSVSWYQQTPGQGLQFLFEYFSETQRNKGNFPGRFSGRQFSNSRSEMNVSTLELGDSALYLCASSFAAGGPGTYNEQFFGPGTRLTVL.

This chain uses TRBV27 with TRBJ1-2; no clear D gene. Germline V gene sequence: CDR1 MNHEY, CDR2 SMNVEV (reference sequence). The CDR3 totals 13 residues. Trimming stripped 3 bases from V and 4 bases from J, with 9 bases between. This chain's CDR3 is CASSLGRVYGYTF. The CDR3, as DNA: TGTGCCAGCAGTTTGGGAAGGGTCTATGGCTACACCTTC.

At least ten counts were recorded for this clone. CDR3 sequence reads: CASSLRSGQGTDTQYF. The DNA of the CDR3 is TGTGCCAGCAGTTTAAGATCGGGACAGGGGACAGATACGCAGTATTTT. The rearrangement links TRBV27 to TRBJ2-3; 10 bases agree with TRBD1. Germline trimming cut 2 bases from V and 3 bases from J; bases unmatched to any gene: 5. The CDR3 sequence is 16 residues long. Germline V CDR1 and CDR2: MNHEY, SMNVEV (reference sequence).

The chain employs TRBV11-2 and TRBJ2-3, with 10 bases matching TRBD2. V trimming: 1 base; J trimming: 7 bases; junction bases outside the gene matches: 5. The CDR3 is 15 amino acids. Germline CDR1 reads SGHAT; CDR2 reads FQNNGV. CDR3 loop: CASSLGVAGGYTQYF. In DNA form, the CDR3 reads TGTGCCAGCAGCTTAGGGGTAGCGGGAGGCTATACGCAGTATTTT. The whole variable domain, filled in from reference TRBV11-2 and TRBJ2-3, reads EAGVAQSPRYKIIEKRQSVAFWCNPISGHATLYWYQQILGQGPKLLIQFQNNGVVDDSQLPKDRFSAERLKGVDSTLKIQPAKLEDSAVYLCASSLGVAGGYTQYFGPGTRLTVL.

The chain is built from TRBV2 and TRBJ1-4; D gene ambiguous. There are 18 residues in the CDR3. Looked up from germline, CDR1 is SNHLY and CDR2 is FYNNEI. The V end was cut by 8 bases, the J end by 0 bases, with 22 bases between. The CDR3 DNA follows: TGTGCCAGCCGAAACTTTGGGAACCAGGAACCAACTAATGAAAAACTGTTTTTT. It codes for CASRNFGNQEPTNEKLFF. Using reference TRBV2 and TRBJ1-4 for the parts outside the CDR3, the full variable domain is EPEVTQTPSHQVTQMGQEVILRCVPISNHLYFYWYRQILGQKVEFLVSFYNNEISEKSEIFDDQFSVERPDGSNFTLKIRSTKLEDSAMYFCASRNFGNQEPTNEKLFFGSGTQLSVL.

The CDR3 DNA follows: TGTGCCATCAAAGCCGAGGACCGCCAAGAGACCCAGTACTTC. The encoded protein is CAIKAEDRQETQYF. The chain has TRBV6-6 and TRBJ2-5; D not resolved. CDR1 and CDR2 (germline): MNHNY, SVGAGI (reference sequence). The CDR3 has 14 residues. V gave up 10 bases and J gave up 1 base, with 16 bases separating them.

The chain combines TRBV10-1 with TRBJ1-5; a possible D gene is TRBD1 (5 bases). Germline-derived CDR1 and CDR2 are WNHNN and SYGVQD (reference sequence). V was pared by 10 bases and J by 5 bases, with 6 bases between. The CDR3 has 10 amino acids. DNA for the CDR3: TGCGCCACCAGGGATCAGCCCCAGCATTTT. It yields the protein CATRDQPQHF.

The chain employs TRBV28 and TRBJ2-1; 16 bases match TRBD2. CDR3 length: 17 residues. V gave up 5 bases and J gave up 8 bases; unmatched junction bases: 9. Germline V gene sequence: CDR1 MDHEN, CDR2 SYDVKM. The CDR3 loop reads CASSTPGLAGGPDEQFF. As DNA, the CDR3 is TGTGCCAGCAGTACACCGGGACTAGCGGGAGGGCCTGATGAGCAGTTCTTC.

This chain links TRBV29-1 with TRBJ2-3; TRBD1 or TRBD2 may be the D gene (5 bases each). This CDR3 has 14 residues. Trimming removed 8 bases at V and 2 bases at J, with 17 bases between. Germline CDR1 SQVTM, CDR2 ANQGSEA. CDR3 DNA: TGCAGCTCCGTCCCTGGGGGTATCACAGATACGCAGTATTTT. This gives the protein CSSVPGGITDTQYF.

V and J are TRBV10-1 and TRBJ2-7, with TRBD2 as a possible D gene (5 bases). The CDR3 covers 14 residues. V was shortened by 2 bases and J by 3 bases, with 11 bases between the two germline ends. Germline V gives CDR1 WNHNN, CDR2 SYGVQD (reference sequence). The CDR3 DNA reads as TGCGCCAGCAGTGAGACCTTAGCGAGCTACGAGCAGTACTTC. Encoded protein: CASSETLASYEQYF.

The rearrangement joins TRBV7-2 to TRBJ1-2; D uncertain. V dropped 6 bases and J dropped 0 bases, with 8 bases sitting between them. Germline values: CDR1 SGHTA, CDR2 FQGNSA. This CDR3 is 13 amino acids long. The CDR3 region has the DNA TGTGCCAGCAGGAACGATGCTAACTATGGCTACACCTTC. This translates into CASRNDANYGYTF. The full variable domain, with the rest looked up from reference TRBV7-2 and TRBJ1-2, is GAGVSQSPSNKVTEKGKDVELRCDPISGHTALYWYRQSLGQGLEFLIYFQGNSAPDKSGLPSDRFSAERTGGSVSTLTIQRTQQEDSAVYLCASRNDANYGYTFGSGTRLTVV.

The CDR3 is CATSTTRTEQPQHF. DNA for the CDR3: TGTGCCACCAGCACTACCCGGACGGAGCAGCCCCAGCATTTT. J is TRBJ1-5 and V is TRBV15; no clear D. Trimming cost V 4 bases and J 7 bases, with 14 bases left between them. The CDR3 is made up of 14 amino acids. In germline, CDR1 is LNHNV, CDR2 YYDKDF (reference sequence).

The genes are TRBV6-4 and TRBJ2-1, with TRBD2 identical over 12 bases. The V gene's germline CDR1 is MRHNA and CDR2 SNTAGT. With 3 bases clipped from V and 15 bases from J, the junction kept 6 bases outside the gene matches. CDR3 length: 13 residues. CDR3 amino acids: CASSDALAGGLFF. The CDR3 DNA reads as TGTGCCAGCAGTGATGCACTAGCGGGGGGTTTGTTCTTC.

The DNA of the CDR3 is TGCAGCGTTAGGGACAGTTCCTATGGCTACACCTTC. Translated, it gives CSVRDSSYGYTF. The chain links TRBV29-1 to TRBJ1-2, with 7 bases fitting TRBD1. This CDR3 region has 12 residues. Germline values: CDR1 SQVTM, CDR2 ANQGSEA. V gave up 5 bases and J gave up 4 bases; unmatched junction bases: 4.

The V call is TRBV28, the J call TRBJ2-1; 7 positions agree with TRBD2. Germline assignment: CDR1 MDHEN and CDR2 SYDVKM. CDR3 length: 15 residues. V lost 6 bases to trimming and J lost 2 bases; unmatched junction nucleotides: 7. The CDR3 loop reads CASSRLADAYNEQFF. The CDR3 bases are TGTGCCAGCAGCCGCCTAGCGGATGCCTACAATGAGCAGTTCTTC. Filled out from reference TRBV28 and TRBJ2-1, the complete variable domain reads DVKVTQSSRYLVKRTGEKVFLECVQDMDHENMFWYRQDPGLGLRLIYFSYDVKMKEKGDIPEGYSVSREKKERFSLILESASTNQTSMYLCASSRLADAYNEQFFGPGTRLTVL.

In this sample, this clone turned up a few times. The V gene is TRBV10-2, the J gene TRBJ1-1, with TRBD1 matching 7 bases. The CDR3 spans 13 residues. J lost 5 bases, V lost 6 bases, and 6 bases had no gene match. CDR1 and CDR2 (germline): WSHSY, SAAADI. The CDR3 loop is CASSPTGRTEAFF. The CDR3 DNA sequence: TGCGCCAGCAGCCCGACAGGGAGGACTGAAGCTTTCTTT.

V is TRBV7-3 and J is TRBJ1-1, with 7 nucleotides matching TRBD1. The V segment lost 4 bases and the J segment 0 bases; nucleotides outside the gene matches: 5. CDR3 length: 15 amino acids. Germline values: CDR1 SGHTA, CDR2 FQGTGA. DNA for the CDR3: TGTGCCAGCAGCTCCAAGACAGGGATGAACACTGAAGCTTTCTTT. Encoded protein: CASSSKTGMNTEAFF.